These 31 T cell receptor beta chains originate from one sample sequenced in a study of T cell repertoires in cytomegalovirus infection. TCRdb re-derived calls from the reads in MiXCR, one entry per CDR3 protein. This table has roughly 240,000 distinct CDR3 sequences, about 5.9% appearing once. The specimen was PBMCs. The receptors shown here come from a human donor in good health (CMV status not recorded). Some clones in this sample may be carry-over from other donors' samples.

This clonotype was detected ten times or more. The V and J genes are TRBV5-1 and TRBJ1-1; D perhaps matches TRBD1 (6 bases). V shed 0 bases and J shed 0 bases, with 9 bases lying between them. Germline V lookup: CDR1 SGHRS, CDR2 YFSETQ. This CDR3 spans 15 amino acids. The CDR3 here is CASSLAGQMNTEAFF. In nucleotides, the CDR3 is TGCGCCAGCAGCTTGGCCGGACAGATGAACACTGAAGCTTTCTTT.

The rearrangement uses TRBV20-1 and TRBJ2-5, with 12 bases fitting TRBD2. The CDR3 loop spans 15 amino acids. Germline CDR1 and CDR2: DFQATT and SNEGSKA (reference sequence). The V gene end was trimmed by 5 bases and the J gene end by 5 bases; junction bases not matched to a gene: 9. The CDR3 DNA reads TGCAGTGCTCCACTAGCGGGGGGCTTACAGGAGACCCAGTACTTC. It is translated as CSAPLAGGLQETQYF.

This clonotype has at least ten counts. V gene TRBV4-3 combines with J gene TRBJ1-6, with TRBD1 matching 12 bases. V dropped 4 bases and J dropped 9; count of bases not matched to a gene: 1. The CDR3 is 14 amino acids. Germline CDR1 and CDR2: LGHNA and YSLEER. The CDR3 spells CASSRDRGLSPLHF. CDR3 nucleotides: TGCGCCAGCAGCCGGGACAGGGGGCTTTCACCCCTCCACTTT.

The V gene is TRBV20-1, the J gene TRBJ2-5; no definite D call. Trimming took off 5 bases at V and 5 bases at J, with 12 bases between the two ends. The CDR3 has 12 amino acids. CDR1 and CDR2 from the germline V gene are DFQATT and SNEGSKA (reference sequence). The CDR3 nucleotides read TGCAGTGCTCCTCCCGACGCGGAGACCCAGTACTTC. Its translation is CSAPPDAETQYF.

In this sample, this clonotype turned up many times. The genes are TRBV28 and TRBJ1-5; D unresolved. The CDR3 is made up of 15 amino acids. V lost 7 bases and J 3 bases, leaving 16 bases between the germline ends. CDR1 is MDHEN and CDR2 is SYDVKM in the germline V gene. CDR3 region: CASNPSAGLNQPQHF. For the CDR3, the DNA is TGTGCCAGCAACCCCTCGGCGGGTCTCAATCAGCCCCAGCATTTT. Variable domain in full (rest from reference TRBV28 and TRBJ1-5): DVKVTQSSRYLVKRTGEKVFLECVQDMDHENMFWYRQDPGLGLRLIYFSYDVKMKEKGDIPEGYSVSREKKERFSLILESASTNQTSMYLCASNPSAGLNQPQHFGDGTRLSIL.

This clonotype appeared a few times. V is TRBV2 and J is TRBJ1-1; the D is unclear. With 6 bases removed from V and 6 bases from J, the gap between germline ends came to 29 bases. The CDR3 covers 18 residues. Germline CDR1 and CDR2: SNHLY and FYNNEI. CDR3 bases: TGTGCCAGCAGCGACAACTTGGGCAGAGGGAATTTTGGTTCTGAAGCTTTCTTT. Translation: CASSDNLGRGNFGSEAFF.

This clonotype occurred many times. The J gene is TRBJ2-7, the V gene TRBV7-8; D is unclear. The CDR3 length is 14 residues. The germline CDR1 and CDR2 sequences are SGHVS and FQNEAQ. Trimming removed 5 bases at V and 2 bases at J, with 13 bases between. CDR3 nucleotides: TGTGCCAGCAGCCGGAGTCGGCAAACCTACGAGCAGTACTTC. The encoded protein is CASSRSRQTYEQYF.

This clonotype was picked up many times. The chain uses TRBV28 and TRBJ1-4, with 7 bases that match TRBD1. Trimming at V came to 9 bases and at J to 4 bases, leaving 8 bases not matched to a gene. The CDR3 is made up of 14 amino acids. Germline V lookup: CDR1 MDHEN, CDR2 SYDVKM. The CDR3 DNA sequence: TGTGCCAGTCTTAGGGGGCGAGATAATGAAAAACTGTTTTTT. It translates to CASLRGRDNEKLFF.

CDR3 residues: CASSDRGKNIQYF. CDR3 DNA: TGTGCCAGCAGCGACAGGGGAAAAAACATTCAGTACTTC. The genes are TRBV5-6 and TRBJ2-4, with TRBD1 identical over 8 bases. CDR1 is SGHDT, CDR2 YYEEEE, per germline. V shed 4 bases, J shed 4 bases, and the junction held 1 base outside the gene matches. CDR3 size: 13 residues.

As concerns this clonotype: At one of its ends the junction is not consistent with the germline gene, which may arise from a read error. The V and J genes are TRBV5-1 and TRBJ2-5; possible D gene TRBD2, 6 bases. The CDR3 loop spans 15 amino acids. Germline values: CDR1 SGHRS, CDR2 YFSETQ. Here the CDR3 reads CTSSLARDYQETQYF. The CDR3 DNA reads TGCACCAGCAGCTTGGCCAGGGACTACCAAGAGACCCAGTACTTC.

This clonotype was counted at least ten times. V usage is TRBV12-5 and J usage is TRBJ2-2; D not resolved. Germline V CDR1 and CDR2: LGHNT, FRNRAP. CDR3 length equals 14 residues. V lost 9 bases and J lost 0, with 11 bases in between. CDR3 region: CASGPRSNTGELFF. The CDR3 region has the DNA TGTGCTAGCGGTCCTAGGTCGAACACCGGGGAGCTGTTTTTT.

This clonotype was recorded at least ten times. The chain employs TRBV6-2 or TRBV6-3 and TRBJ1-5; 7 bases agree with TRBD1. Germline CDR1 is MNHEY and CDR2 is SVGEGT. This CDR3 is built from 15 residues. With V trimmed by 5 bases and J by 5 bases, 9 bases remained unmatched. In DNA form, the CDR3 reads TGTGCCAGCAGTCCTACCCCGGGACAGTATCAGCCCCAGCATTTT. It translates to CASSPTPGQYQPQHF.

In its sample, this clonotype was seen many times. The chain recombines TRBV7-9 with TRBJ2-7; 8 nucleotides align to TRBD2. Germline V gene data show CDR1 as SEHNR and CDR2 as FQNEAQ (reference sequence). V dropped 8 bases and J dropped 2; count of bases not matched to a gene: 14. The CDR3 has 16 residues. The CDR3 sequence: CASQKSTAGAAYEQYF. CDR3 sequence (DNA): TGTGCCAGCCAAAAAAGCACAGCGGGGGCGGCCTACGAGCAGTACTTC.

There are many counts of this clonotype. The chain recombines TRBV30 with TRBJ2-1, with TRBD2 identical over 8 bases. Per the germline V gene, CDR1 is GTSNPN and CDR2 is SVGIG (reference sequence). The CDR3 is 15 amino acids. The junction had 7 bases not matched to a gene; V was cut back by 3 bases and J by 3 bases. The CDR3 DNA sequence: TGTGCCTGGAGCAGGGGTAGCGGGGACTACAATGAGCAGTTCTTC. It translates to CAWSRGSGDYNEQFF.

This clonotype was observed a handful of times. The CDR3 loop reads CASSSRPLSEQFF. The CDR3 DNA is TGCGCCAGCAGCTCTCGACCTCTCTCTGAGCAGTTCTTC. V is TRBV4-1 and J is TRBJ2-1; D gene uncertain. This CDR3 spans 13 amino acids. V was cut by 5 bases and J by 9 bases, with 14 bases left in between. Per the germline V gene, CDR1 is MGHRA and CDR2 is YSYEKL.

This clonotype was seen ten or more times. V gene TRBV12-3 or TRBV12-4 combines with J gene TRBJ2-3, with 10 bases fitting TRBD1. This CDR3 is built from 17 residues. V dropped 0 bases and J dropped 4; count of bases not matched to a gene: 7. For the CDR3, the DNA is TGTGCCAGCAGTTTAGCCTCGACAGGGGGCAGAGCAGATACGCAGTATTTT. Translated: CASSLASTGGRADTQYF.

This clonotype occurred many times. This chain joins TRBV11-2 and TRBJ2-3, with D unresolved. V gave up 0 bases and J gave up 3 bases, with 7 bases separating them. Germline loops: CDR1 SGHAT, CDR2 FQNNGV. The CDR3 runs to 14 residues. CDR3 sequence: CASSLDYSTDTQYF. The DNA of the CDR3 is TGTGCCAGCAGCTTAGACTACAGTACAGATACGCAGTATTTT.

The sample holds many counts of this clonotype. The V and J genes are TRBV20-1 and TRBJ2-3; 14 bases fit TRBD2. This CDR3 region has 15 residues. Germline V gene data show CDR1 as DFQATT and CDR2 as SNEGSKA (reference sequence). J gave up 5 bases and V 5 bases, and 6 bases lay outside the gene matches. The CDR3 spells CSARLAGGLRDTQYF. The CDR3 DNA sequence: TGCAGTGCTCGACTAGCGGGGGGGCTAAGAGATACGCAGTATTTT.

V usage is TRBV7-9 and J usage is TRBJ1-1; D is undetermined. Germline CDR1 is SEHNR and CDR2 is FQNEAQ (reference sequence). The CDR3 length is 14 residues. V was pared by 3 bases and J by 6 bases, with 14 bases between. The CDR3 sequence: CASSFRGNSPEAFF. The DNA of the CDR3 is TGTGCCAGCAGCTTCCGCGGGAATTCTCCTGAAGCTTTCTTT.

This clonotype was found many times. The chain carries TRBV29-1 and TRBJ2-1; a possible D gene is TRBD1 (7 bases). CDR1 and CDR2 from the germline V gene are SQVTM and ANQGSEA. Trimming shortened V by 6 bases and J by 13 bases, and 28 bases separated the two germline ends. The CDR3 runs to 15 residues. CDR3 amino acids: CSVHGKGGQSRTQFF. CDR3 sequence (DNA): TGCAGCGTCCACGGAAAGGGGGGACAGTCGCGGACTCAGTTCTTC.

This clonotype was detected only a few times. The chain combines TRBV9 with TRBJ2-3, with D possibly being TRBD1 or TRBD2 (6 bases each). The V and J ends lost 0 bases and 2 bases respectively, with 10 bases between them. The CDR3 totals 15 residues. Germline V gene lookup returns CDR1 SGDLS and CDR2 YYNGEE. CDR3 nucleotides: TGTGCCAGCAGCGTAGCCGGGGGCAACACAGATACGCAGTATTTT. As protein: CASSVAGGNTDTQYF.

This clonotype was recorded at least ten times. This rearrangement joins TRBV2 to TRBJ2-1, with D unclear. The CDR3 length is 11 residues. Germline-derived CDR1 and CDR2 are SNHLY and FYNNEI. The germline V and J ends were trimmed by 6 bases and 10 bases, with 10 bases remaining between them. The CDR3 DNA reads as TGTGCCAGCAGCGAGATGCGCGAGCAGTTCTTC. This translates into CASSEMREQFF.

This clonotype was counted ten times or more. The chain employs TRBV20-1 and TRBJ2-7, with TRBD1 as a possible D gene (6 bases). The CDR3 has 13 residues. Germline-derived CDR1 and CDR2 are DFQATT and SNEGSKA (reference sequence). V was cut by 6 bases and J by 0 bases, with 12 bases left in between. CDR3 sequence (DNA): TGCAGTGCCAGGACAGCTAGCTCCTACGAGCAGTACTTC. Its translation is CSARTASSYEQYF.

This clonotype was found many times. This sequence joins TRBV29-1 and TRBJ1-1; D unclear. CDR1 SQVTM and CDR2 ANQGSEA come from the germline V gene. The CDR3 runs to 14 residues. V gave up 7 bases and J gave up 1 base, with 16 bases separating them. The CDR3 sequence is CSAQRAFRNTEAFF. Here the CDR3 DNA reads TGCAGCGCTCAGAGGGCGTTCCGGAACACTGAAGCTTTCTTT.

This clonotype was counted at least ten times. The genes are TRBV20-1 and TRBJ2-1; 13 bases match TRBD2. The CDR3 extends over 16 amino acids. Germline CDR1 reads DFQATT; CDR2 reads SNEGSKA (reference sequence). V was pared by 0 bases and J by 8 bases, with 7 bases of the junction left unmatched. The CDR3 region has the DNA TGCAGTGCTAGAGATTTACGCGGGACTAGCGGGGATGAGCAGTTCTTC. It is translated as CSARDLRGTSGDEQFF.

This clonotype was counted ten times or more. This chain uses TRBV5-1 with TRBJ1-1; D not resolved. From germline, CDR1 is SGHRS and CDR2 YFSETQ. V lost 2 bases and J lost 3, with 5 bases in between. The CDR3 extends over 12 amino acids. The CDR3, as DNA: TGCGCCAGCAGCTTCCTGGACACTGAAGCTTTCTTT. It specifies CASSFLDTEAFF.

This clonotype has ten or more counts. This sequence joins TRBV6-1 and TRBJ2-1, with D possibly being TRBD1 or TRBD2 (6 bases each). CDR1 and CDR2 (germline): MNHNS, SASEGT. Between the trimmed V and J ends, which lost 6 bases and 2 bases, there was a span of 11 bases. The CDR3 contains 14 residues. This CDR3 reads CASSARGAYNEQFF. DNA for the CDR3: TGTGCCAGCAGCGCGAGGGGGGCCTACAATGAGCAGTTCTTC.

This clonotype was seen ten or more times. The chain joins TRBV7-8 to TRBJ2-1; D gene ambiguous. The germline V gene encodes CDR1 SGHVS and CDR2 FQNEAQ. V lost 1 base to trimming and J lost 2 bases, with 15 bases between them. CDR3 length: 17 residues. DNA of the CDR3: TGTGCCAGCAGCTTAGAAGCTTTGCAGGCCACCTACAATGAGCAGTTCTTC. It yields the protein CASSLEALQATYNEQFF.

The sample holds many counts of this clonotype. This rearrangement joins TRBV6-6 to TRBJ1-2, with 7 bases matching TRBD1. Germline loops: CDR1 MNHNY, CDR2 SVGAGI (reference sequence). With V trimmed by 8 bases and J by 4 bases, 7 bases remained unmatched. The CDR3 has 13 residues. CDR3 nucleotide sequence: TGTGCCAGCCGCCAGACAGGGACCTATGGCTACACCTTC. It codes for CASRQTGTYGYTF.

In the case of this clonotype: This sequence may be a read error, since a much larger clone differs from it by one base. The rearrangement links TRBV12-3 or TRBV12-4 to TRBJ2-1; TRBD2 aligns across 10 bases. CDR3 length equals 19 residues. V lost 1 base to trimming and J lost 3 bases; unmatched junction nucleotides: 12. CDR3 residues: CASSLGGVAGGLFYNEQFF. The CDR3, as DNA: TGTGCCAGCAGTTTAGGGGGGGTAGCGGGGGGCCTATTCTACAATGAGCAGTTCTTC.

At least ten counts were recorded for this clonotype. The chain is built from TRBV11-2 and TRBJ1-3; tentatively, D is TRBD1 (6 bases). The germline V gene encodes CDR1 SGHAT and CDR2 FQNNGV. This CDR3 spans 13 amino acids. V lost 6 bases and J 6 bases, leaving 12 bases between the germline ends. CDR3 nucleotide sequence: TGTGCCAGCAGGGGGGCTGCATCAAACACCATATATTTT. Translated: CASRGAASNTIYF.